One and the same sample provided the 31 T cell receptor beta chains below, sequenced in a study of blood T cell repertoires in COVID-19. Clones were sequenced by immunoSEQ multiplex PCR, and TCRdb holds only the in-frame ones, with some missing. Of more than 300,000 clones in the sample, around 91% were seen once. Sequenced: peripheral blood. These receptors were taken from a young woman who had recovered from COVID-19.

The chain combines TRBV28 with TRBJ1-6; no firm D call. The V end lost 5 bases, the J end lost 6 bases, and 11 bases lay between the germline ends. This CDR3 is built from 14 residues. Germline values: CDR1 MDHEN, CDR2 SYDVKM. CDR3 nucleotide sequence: TGTGCCAGCAGTCTTTACGGAGGTAATTCACCCCTCCACTTT. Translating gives CASSLYGGNSPLHF.

CDR3 DNA: TGTGCCAGCAGCCCGGCTGGGGCGAGGGAGCAGTACGTC. Translated, it gives CASSPAGAREQYV. V usage is TRBV7-2 and J usage is TRBJ2-7; weak D call: TRBD1 (5 bases). Germline-derived CDR1 and CDR2 are SGHTA and FQGNSA. Trimming took off 5 bases at V and 7 bases at J, with 15 bases between the two ends. This CDR3 spans 13 amino acids.

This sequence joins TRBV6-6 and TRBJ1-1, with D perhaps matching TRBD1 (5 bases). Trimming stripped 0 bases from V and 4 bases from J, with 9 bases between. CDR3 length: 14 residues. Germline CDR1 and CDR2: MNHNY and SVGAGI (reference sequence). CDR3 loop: CASSYSGEVTEAFF. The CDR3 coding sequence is TGTGCCAGCAGTTACTCGGGGGAGGTCACTGAAGCTTTCTTT.

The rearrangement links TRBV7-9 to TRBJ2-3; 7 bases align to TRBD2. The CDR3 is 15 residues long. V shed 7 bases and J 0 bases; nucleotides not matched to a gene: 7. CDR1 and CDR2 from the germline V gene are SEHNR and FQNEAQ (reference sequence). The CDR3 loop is CASTLSGGSTDTQYF. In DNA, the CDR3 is TGTGCCAGCACTCTATCGGGGGGTAGCACAGATACGCAGTATTTT.

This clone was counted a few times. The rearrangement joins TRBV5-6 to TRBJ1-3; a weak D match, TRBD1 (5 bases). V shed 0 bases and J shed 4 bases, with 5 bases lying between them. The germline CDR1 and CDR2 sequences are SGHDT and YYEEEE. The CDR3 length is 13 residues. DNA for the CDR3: TGTGCCAGCAGCTTGGCAGGGGGAAACACCATATATTTT. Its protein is CASSLAGGNTIYF.

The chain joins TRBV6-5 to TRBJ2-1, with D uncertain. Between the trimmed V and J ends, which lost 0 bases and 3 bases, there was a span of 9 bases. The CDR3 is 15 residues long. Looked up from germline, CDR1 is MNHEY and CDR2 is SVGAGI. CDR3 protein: CASSYSRSDYNEQFF. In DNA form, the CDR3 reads TGTGCCAGCAGTTACTCTCGGTCCGACTACAATGAGCAGTTCTTC.

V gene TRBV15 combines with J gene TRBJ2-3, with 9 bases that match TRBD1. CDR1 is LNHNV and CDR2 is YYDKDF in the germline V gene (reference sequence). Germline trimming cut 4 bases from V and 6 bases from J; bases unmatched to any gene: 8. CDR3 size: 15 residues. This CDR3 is CATSTDRGVADTQYF. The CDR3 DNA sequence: TGTGCCACCAGCACGGACAGGGGTGTGGCGGATACGCAGTATTTT.

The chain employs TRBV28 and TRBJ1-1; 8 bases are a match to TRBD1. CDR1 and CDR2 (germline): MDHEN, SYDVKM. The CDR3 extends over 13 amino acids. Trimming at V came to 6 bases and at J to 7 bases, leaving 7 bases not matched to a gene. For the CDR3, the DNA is TGTGCCAGCAGCCGGACCGGACAGGGTGAAGCTTTCTTT. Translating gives CASSRTGQGEAFF.

Written as DNA, the CDR3 is TGTGCCAGCAGCCCGACTAGCGGGAAGGAGACCCAGTACTTC. Protein sequence: CASSPTSGKETQYF. The chain is built from TRBV11-3 and TRBJ2-5; 11 nucleotides line up with TRBD2. The CDR3 runs to 14 residues. Germline V gene data show CDR1 as SGHNT and CDR2 as YENEEA. Trimming removed 5 bases from V and 5 bases from J; junction bases left unmatched: 4. Supplemented by reference TRBV11-3 and TRBJ2-5, the full variable domain reads EAGVVQSPRYKIIEKKQPVAFWCNPISGHNTLYWYLQNLGQGPELLIRYENEEAVDDSQLPKDRFSAERLKGVDSTLKIQPAELGDSAVYLCASSPTSGKETQYFGPGTRLLVL.

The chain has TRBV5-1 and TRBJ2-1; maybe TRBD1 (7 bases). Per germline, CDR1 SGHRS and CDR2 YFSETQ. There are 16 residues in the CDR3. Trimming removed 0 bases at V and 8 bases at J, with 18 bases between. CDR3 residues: CASSLAQTRGRDEQFF. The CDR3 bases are TGCGCCAGCAGCTTGGCCCAGACTAGGGGGCGGGATGAGCAGTTCTTC.

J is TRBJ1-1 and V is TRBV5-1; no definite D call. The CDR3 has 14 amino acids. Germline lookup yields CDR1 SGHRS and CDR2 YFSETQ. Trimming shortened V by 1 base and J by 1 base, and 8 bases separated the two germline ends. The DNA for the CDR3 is TGCGCCAGCAGCTTGCGACTCCCGAACACTGAAGCTTTCTTT. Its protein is CASSLRLPNTEAFF.

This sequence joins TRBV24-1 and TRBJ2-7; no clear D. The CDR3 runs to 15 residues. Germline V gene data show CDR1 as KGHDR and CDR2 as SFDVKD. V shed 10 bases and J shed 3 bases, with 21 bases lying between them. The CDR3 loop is CATPADLPADYEQYV. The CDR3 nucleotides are TGTGCCACTCCGGCAGACTTGCCGGCAGACTACGAGCAGTACGTC.

CDR3 sequence (DNA): TGTGCCAGCAGTCTCCAGGCTAAAGATCGGGAAAAACTGTTTTTT. Protein sequence: CASSLQAKDREKLFF. This chain links TRBV11-3 with TRBJ1-4; D remains unclear. Germline CDR1 SGHNT, CDR2 YENEEA. V was clipped by 6 bases and J by 8 bases, with 19 bases between them. The CDR3 has 15 amino acids.

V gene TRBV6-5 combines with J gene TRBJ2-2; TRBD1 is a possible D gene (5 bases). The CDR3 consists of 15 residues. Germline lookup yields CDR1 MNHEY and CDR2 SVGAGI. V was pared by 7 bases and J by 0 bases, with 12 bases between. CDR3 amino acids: CASTWTPSNTGELFF. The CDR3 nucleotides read TGTGCCAGCACTTGGACACCCTCGAACACCGGGGAGCTGTTTTTT.

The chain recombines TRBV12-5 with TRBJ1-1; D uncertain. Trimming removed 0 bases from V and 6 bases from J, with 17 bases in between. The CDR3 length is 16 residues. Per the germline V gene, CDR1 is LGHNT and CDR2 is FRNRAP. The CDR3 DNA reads TGTGCTAGTGGTTTGGTACTCCCTAGGTTAATGGCTGAAGCTTTCTTT. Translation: CASGLVLPRLMAEAFF.

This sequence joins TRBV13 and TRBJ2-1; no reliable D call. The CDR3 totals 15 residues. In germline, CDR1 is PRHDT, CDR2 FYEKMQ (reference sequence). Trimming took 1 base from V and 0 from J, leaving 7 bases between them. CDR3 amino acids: CASSLDPSSYNEQFF. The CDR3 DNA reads TGTGCCAGCAGCTTAGACCCGAGCTCCTACAATGAGCAGTTCTTC.

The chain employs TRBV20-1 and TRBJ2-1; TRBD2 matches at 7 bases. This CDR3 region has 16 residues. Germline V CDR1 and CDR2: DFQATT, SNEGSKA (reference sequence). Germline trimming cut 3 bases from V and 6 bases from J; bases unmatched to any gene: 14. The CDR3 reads CSASKVETTGGNEQFF. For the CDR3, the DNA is TGCAGTGCTAGTAAGGTAGAAACGACGGGGGGCAATGAGCAGTTCTTC.

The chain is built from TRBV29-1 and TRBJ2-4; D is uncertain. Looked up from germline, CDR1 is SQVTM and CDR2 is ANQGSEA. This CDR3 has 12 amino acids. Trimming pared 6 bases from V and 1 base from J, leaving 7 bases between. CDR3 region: CSVWAAKNIQYF. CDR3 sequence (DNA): TGCAGCGTCTGGGCGGCCAAAAACATTCAGTACTTC.

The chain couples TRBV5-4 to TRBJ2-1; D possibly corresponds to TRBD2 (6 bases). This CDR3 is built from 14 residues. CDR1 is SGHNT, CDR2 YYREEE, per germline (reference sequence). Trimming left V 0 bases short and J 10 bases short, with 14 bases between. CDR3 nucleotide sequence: TGTGCCAGCAGCTTGGTGGTGGGAGGCGAAGAGCAGTTCTTC. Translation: CASSLVVGGEEQFF.

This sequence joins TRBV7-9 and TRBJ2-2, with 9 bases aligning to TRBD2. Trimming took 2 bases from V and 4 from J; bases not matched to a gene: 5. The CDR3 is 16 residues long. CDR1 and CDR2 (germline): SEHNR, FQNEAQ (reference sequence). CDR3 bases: TGTGCCAGCAGCTTACGAGCGGGAGGTTTCACCGGGGAGCTGTTTTTT. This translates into CASSLRAGGFTGELFF.

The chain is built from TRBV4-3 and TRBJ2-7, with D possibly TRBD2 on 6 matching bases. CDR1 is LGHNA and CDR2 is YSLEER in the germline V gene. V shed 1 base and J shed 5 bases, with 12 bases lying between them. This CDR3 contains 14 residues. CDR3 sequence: CASSQGTSPHEQYV. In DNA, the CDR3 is TGCGCCAGCAGCCAAGGCACTAGCCCCCACGAGCAGTACGTC.

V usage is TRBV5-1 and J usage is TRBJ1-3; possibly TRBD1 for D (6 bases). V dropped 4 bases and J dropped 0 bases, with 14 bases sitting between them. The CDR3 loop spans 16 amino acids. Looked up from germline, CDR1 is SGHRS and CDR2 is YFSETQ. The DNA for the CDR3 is TGCGCCAGCAGCCGTTTGGGGGACATCTCTGGAAACACCATATATTTT. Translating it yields CASSRLGDISGNTIYF.

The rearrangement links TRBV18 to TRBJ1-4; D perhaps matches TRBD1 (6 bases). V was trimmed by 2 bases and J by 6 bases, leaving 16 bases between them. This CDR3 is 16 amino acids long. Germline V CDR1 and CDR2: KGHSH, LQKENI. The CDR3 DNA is TGTGCCAGCTCACCAAGGTCACAGGGTTTTGATGAAAAACTGTTTTTT. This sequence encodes CASSPRSQGFDEKLFF.

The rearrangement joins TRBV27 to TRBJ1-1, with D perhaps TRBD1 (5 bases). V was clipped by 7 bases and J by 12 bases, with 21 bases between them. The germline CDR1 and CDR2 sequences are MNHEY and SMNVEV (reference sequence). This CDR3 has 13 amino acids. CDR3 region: CASTPRSGGLTFF. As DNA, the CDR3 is TGTGCCAGCACTCCCCGTTCCGGGGGTTTAACTTTCTTT.

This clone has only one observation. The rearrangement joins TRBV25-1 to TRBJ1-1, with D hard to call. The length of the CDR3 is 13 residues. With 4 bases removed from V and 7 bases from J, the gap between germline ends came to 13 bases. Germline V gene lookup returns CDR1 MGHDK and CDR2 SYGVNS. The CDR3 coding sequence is TGTGCCAGCAGTGCCCCCCCCCGGGGTGAAGCTTTCTTT. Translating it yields CASSAPPRGEAFF.

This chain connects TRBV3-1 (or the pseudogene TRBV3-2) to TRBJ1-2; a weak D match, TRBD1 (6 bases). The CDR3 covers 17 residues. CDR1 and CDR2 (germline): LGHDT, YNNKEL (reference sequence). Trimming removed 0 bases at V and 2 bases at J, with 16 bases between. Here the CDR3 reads CASSQERAGVRNYGYTF. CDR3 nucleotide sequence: TGTGCCAGCAGCCAAGAAAGGGCAGGGGTAAGGAACTATGGCTACACCTTC.

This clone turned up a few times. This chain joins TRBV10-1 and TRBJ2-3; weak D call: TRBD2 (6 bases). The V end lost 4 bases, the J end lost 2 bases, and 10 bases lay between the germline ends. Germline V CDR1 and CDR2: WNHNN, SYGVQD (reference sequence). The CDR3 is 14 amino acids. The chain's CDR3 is CASSVAENTDTQYF. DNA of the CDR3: TGCGCCAGCAGTGTAGCGGAGAACACAGATACGCAGTATTTT.

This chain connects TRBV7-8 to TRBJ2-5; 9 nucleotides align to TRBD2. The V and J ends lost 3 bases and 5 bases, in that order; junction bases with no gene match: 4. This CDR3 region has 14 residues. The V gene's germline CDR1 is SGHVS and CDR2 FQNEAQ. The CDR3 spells CASSFSGRPETQYF. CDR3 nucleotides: TGTGCCAGCAGCTTTAGCGGGAGACCGGAGACCCAGTACTTC.

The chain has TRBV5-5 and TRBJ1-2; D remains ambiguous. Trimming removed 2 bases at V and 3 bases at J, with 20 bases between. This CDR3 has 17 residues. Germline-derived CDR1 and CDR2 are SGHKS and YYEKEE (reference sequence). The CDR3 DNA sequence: TGTGCCAGCAGCTTAGTCCCGGAGGCTATTGATCACTATGGCTACACCTTC. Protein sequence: CASSLVPEAIDHYGYTF.

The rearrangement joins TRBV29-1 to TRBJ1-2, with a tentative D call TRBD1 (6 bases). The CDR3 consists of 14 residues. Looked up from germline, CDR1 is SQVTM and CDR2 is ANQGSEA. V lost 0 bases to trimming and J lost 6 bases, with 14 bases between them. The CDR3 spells CSVEETRGSNGYTF. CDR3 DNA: TGCAGCGTTGAAGAAACCAGGGGTTCGAATGGCTACACCTTC. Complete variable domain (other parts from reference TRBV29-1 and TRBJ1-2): SAVISQKPSRDICQRGTSLTIQCQVDSQVTMMFWYRQQPGQSLTLIATANQGSEATYESGFVIDKFPISRPNLTFSTLTVSNMSPEDSSIYLCSVEETRGSNGYTFGSGTRLTVV.

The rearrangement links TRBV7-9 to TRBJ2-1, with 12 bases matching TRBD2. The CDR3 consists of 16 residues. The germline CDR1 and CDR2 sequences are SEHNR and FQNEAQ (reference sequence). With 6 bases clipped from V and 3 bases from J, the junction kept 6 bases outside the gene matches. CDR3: CASRRLAGEIYNEQFF. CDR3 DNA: TGTGCCAGCAGAAGACTAGCGGGAGAGATCTACAATGAGCAGTTCTTC.